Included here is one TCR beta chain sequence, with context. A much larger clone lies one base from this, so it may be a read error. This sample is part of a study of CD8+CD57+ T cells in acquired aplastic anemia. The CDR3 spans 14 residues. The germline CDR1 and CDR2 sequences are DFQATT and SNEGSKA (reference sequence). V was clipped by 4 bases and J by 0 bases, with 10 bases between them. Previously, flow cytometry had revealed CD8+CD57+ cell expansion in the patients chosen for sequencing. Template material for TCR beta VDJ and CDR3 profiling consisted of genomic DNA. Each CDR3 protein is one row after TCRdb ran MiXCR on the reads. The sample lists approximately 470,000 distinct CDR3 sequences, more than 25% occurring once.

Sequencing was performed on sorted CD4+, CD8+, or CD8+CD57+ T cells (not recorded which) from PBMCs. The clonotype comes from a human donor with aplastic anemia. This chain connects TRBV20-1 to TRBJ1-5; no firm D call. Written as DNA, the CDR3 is TGCAGTGCTACATCAGGTCCTAGCAATCAGCCCCAGCATTTT. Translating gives CSATSGPSNQPQHF.